A selection of T cell receptor beta chains follows, all from one sample in a study of blood T cells in healthy people across ages. TCRdb called the 5' RACE reads again in MiXCR, with one record for every CDR3 protein. The sample lists roughly 730,000 distinct CDR3 sequences, more than 55% occurring once. Sample: blood. The receptor source for this set is a middle-aged man in good health. Both conserved end residues are part of each CDR3. A D gene is named only where the DNA matches it firmly. Some rows have no size entry. The others give once, few or many, or a class for an expanded clone.

V	J	D	size	CDR3	DNA
TRBV27	TRBJ2-5	NA	NA	CASSYYGTPLRETQYF	TGTGCCAGCAGTTATTACGGGACCCCCCTACGCGAGACCCAGTACTTC
TRBV4-3	TRBJ2-1	NA	NA	CASSQALTDSRVGEQFF	TGCGCCAGCAGCCAAGCGCTTACTGACAGCCGAGTTGGGGAGCAGTTCTTC
TRBV5-1	TRBJ2-3	NA	NA	CASSPRGVADTQYF	TGCGCCAGCAGCCCCAGGGGGGTGGCAGATACGCAGTATTTT
TRBV5-5	TRBJ2-2	TRBD2	few	CASSLRGGTNTGELFF	TGTGCCAGCAGCTTGCGGGGGGGCACAAACACCGGGGAGCTGTTTTTT
TRBV7-9	TRBJ2-5	NA	few	CASRPAQAKIQETQYF	TGTGCCAGCAGGCCGGCCCAGGCGAAGATACAAGAGACCCAGTACTTC
TRBV29-1	TRBJ2-5	NA	NA	CSTGMETQYF	TGCAGCACGGGAATGGAGACCCAGTACTTC
TRBV20-1	TRBJ1-2	TRBD1	NA	CSARDLGQGSSGYTF	TGCAGTGCTAGAGATCTGGGACAGGGATCCTCTGGCTACACCTTC
TRBV9	TRBJ2-1	NA	NA	CASSGSAYNEQFF	TGTGCCAGCAGCGGATCAGCCTACAATGAGCAGTTCTTC
TRBV15	TRBJ2-2	NA	few	CATSRDFTGELFF	TGTGCCACCAGCAGAGACTTTACCGGGGAGCTGTTTTTT
TRBV5-1	TRBJ1-6	NA	NA	CASSLDRENSPLHF	TGCGCCAGCAGCTTGGACAGGGAAAATTCACCCCTCCACTTT
TRBV29-1	TRBJ2-3	TRBD2	NA	CRGGGSGSRADTQYF	TGCAGGGGTGGAGGTAGCGGGAGTAGGGCAGATACGCAGTATTTT
TRBV27	TRBJ2-5	TRBD1	few	CASSPYTGDQETQYF	TGTGCCAGCAGCCCATATACAGGGGACCAAGAGACCCAGTACTTC
TRBV6-5	TRBJ1-4	NA	NA	CASRNSVGVSEKLFF	TGTGCCAGCAGGAATAGTGTGGGAGTGTCGGAAAAACTGTTTTTT
TRBV15	TRBJ2-4	TRBD1	NA	CATRKGAEVSHIQYF	TGTGCCACCAGGAAGGGGGCTGAAGTTAGCCACATTCAGTACTTC
TRBV15	TRBJ1-4	NA	NA	CATSRETATNEKPFF	TGCGCCACCAGCAGGGAGACAGCAACTAATGAAAAACCGTTTTTT
TRBV5-4	TRBJ2-1	NA	NA	CASSLQGLGRNEQFF	TGTGCCAGCAGCTTGCAGGGGTTGGGTCGGAATGAGCAGTTCTTC
TRBV12-3/TRBV12-4	TRBJ1-5	TRBD1	few	CASSIHNRGQPQHF	TGTGCCAGCAGTATTCACAACAGGGGGCAGCCCCAGCATTTT
TRBV5-1	TRBJ2-3	NA	NA	CASSLSASGSTDTQYF	TGCGCCAGCAGCTTGTCGGCCAGCGGGAGCACAGATACGCAGTATTTT
TRBV28	TRBJ2-3	NA	NA	CASSSESDTQYF	TGTGCCAGCAGTTCCGAATCAGATACGCAGTATTTT
TRBV5-1	TRBJ2-5	NA	NA	CASSPSQGGSETQYF	TGCGCCAGCAGCCCCAGTCAAGGGGGATCAGAGACCCAGTACTTC
TRBV10-3	TRBJ2-7	TRBD2	NA	CAATPSGPSYEQYF	TGTGCCGCAACACCTAGCGGGCCGTCCTACGAGCAGTACTTC
TRBV10-3	TRBJ2-5	TRBD1	NA	CAIHPSGQGKETQYF	TGTGCCATCCACCCATCCGGACAGGGAAAGGAGACCCAGTACTTC
TRBV6-2/TRBV6-3	TRBJ2-5	NA	NA	CASSYPPYF	TGTGCCAGCAGTTACCCCCCGTACTTC
TRBV6-5	TRBJ2-5	NA	few	CASLQGFETQYF	TGTGCCAGCTTACAGGGATTCGAGACCCAGTACTTC
TRBV12-3/TRBV12-4	TRBJ2-1	NA	few	CASSLISGDSNEQFF	TGTGCCAGCAGTTTAATATCAGGGGACTCCAATGAGCAGTTCTTC
TRBV2	TRBJ2-1	TRBD1	few	CASPGGDRGDEQFF	TGTGCCAGCCCCGGAGGGGACAGGGGAGATGAGCAGTTCTTC
TRBV24-1	TRBJ2-5	NA	NA	CATSDFRGQTQYF	TGTGCCACCAGTGATTTCAGGGGACAGACCCAGTACTTC
TRBV29-1	TRBJ2-7	NA	NA	CSVSGTGGSYEQYF	TGCAGCGTAAGTGGCACTGGGGGCTCCTACGAGCAGTACTTC
TRBV15	TRBJ2-7	NA	NA	CATSRDQGYEQYF	TGTGCCACCAGCAGAGATCAAGGGTACGAGCAGTACTTC
TRBV7-9	TRBJ1-2	NA	NA	CASSHPREPYGYTF	TGTGCCAGCAGCCACCCCCGGGAGCCCTATGGCTACACCTTC
TRBV20-1	TRBJ2-5	NA	NA	CSARAPGMATTNEETQYF	TGCAGTGCTAGAGCCCCGGGGATGGCGACCACGAACGAAGAGACCCAGTACTTC
TRBV5-4	TRBJ1-2	NA	many	CASSFSYGYTF	TGTGCCAGCAGCTTTAGCTATGGCTACACCTTC
TRBV12-3/TRBV12-4	TRBJ1-3	NA	NA	CASSQGSAPGNTIYF	TGTGCCAGCAGCCAAGGGTCGGCGCCCGGAAACACCATATATTTT
TRBV12-3/TRBV12-4	TRBJ2-1	NA	NA	CASSSALGQFF	TGTGCCAGCAGTTCCGCTTTAGGGCAGTTCTTC
TRBV7-2	TRBJ2-5	TRBD1	NA	CASSFSGGRGTGETQYF	TGTGCCAGCAGCTTCTCAGGGGGTAGGGGTACCGGGGAGACCCAGTACTTC
TRBV12-3/TRBV12-4	TRBJ1-1	TRBD1	NA	CASSSPKQGAVRTEAFF	TGTGCCAGCAGTTCCCCTAAACAGGGGGCGGTGAGAACTGAAGCTTTCTTT
TRBV12-3/TRBV12-4	TRBJ2-7	TRBD2	NA	CASSSYISGRDYEQYF	TGTGCCAGCAGTTCATATATTAGCGGGAGAGACTACGAGCAGTACTTC
TRBV11-3	TRBJ1-2	NA	NA	CASSLVGADYGYTF	TGTGCCAGCAGCTTAGTTGGGGCTGACTATGGCTACACCTTC
TRBV7-9	TRBJ2-1	NA	NA	CASSYGQEQFF	TGTGCCAGCAGCTACGGCCAGGAGCAGTTCTTC
TRBV20-1	TRBJ1-5	NA	NA	CSAYRSWGRQPQHF	TGCAGTGCCTATCGGTCGTGGGGTCGACAGCCCCAGCATTTT
TRBV11-3	TRBJ2-7	NA	NA	CASSSGRVLYEQYF	TGTGCCAGCAGCAGCGGCAGGGTTCTCTACGAGCAGTACTTC
TRBV4-2	TRBJ1-2	NA	few	CASSLPDENYGYTF	TGTGCCAGCAGCCTCCCCGACGAGAACTATGGCTACACCTTC
TRBV21-1	TRBJ1-5	NA	few	CASSKVRGQPQHF	TGTGCCAGCAGCAAAGTCAGGGGTCAGCCCCAGCATTTT
TRBV14	TRBJ1-1	NA	NA	CASSQMTGLSAFF	TGTGCCAGCAGCCAGATGACAGGTTTATCGGCTTTCTTT
TRBV20-1	TRBJ2-1	TRBD2	NA	CSALGLAGNEQFF	TGCAGTGCCCTCGGACTAGCGGGAAATGAGCAGTTCTTC
TRBV6-1	TRBJ2-5	NA	few	CASSEAGLRETQYF	TGTGCCAGCAGTGAAGCTGGGTTGAGGGAGACCCAGTACTTC
TRBV7-3	TRBJ2-1	NA	NA	CASSSREMGLNEQFF	TGTGCCAGCAGCTCCAGGGAAATGGGGCTCAATGAGCAGTTCTTC
TRBV24-1	TRBJ2-5	NA	NA	CATSPRGQETQYF	TGTGCCACCAGTCCCCGCGGACAAGAGACCCAGTACTTC
TRBV11-2	TRBJ2-7	NA	few	CASSFNGGNEQYF	TGTGCCAGCAGCTTTAACGGGGGTAATGAGCAGTACTTC
TRBV29-1	TRBJ1-2	NA	once	CSVELGARNYGYTF	TGCAGCGTTGAATTGGGGGCCCGGAACTATGGCTACACCTTC
TRBV12-3/TRBV12-4	TRBJ2-1	NA	few	CASSPRGLSSYNEQFF	TGTGCCAGCAGTCCAAGGGGTCTTAGCTCCTACAATGAGCAGTTCTTC
TRBV24-1	TRBJ2-1	NA	NA	CATSQSSASSYNEQFF	TGTGCCACCAGTCAGTCGAGCGCCAGCTCCTACAATGAGCAGTTCTTC
TRBV4-2	TRBJ2-7	NA	few	CASSQEASVTSYEQYF	TGTGCCAGCAGCCAAGAGGCTAGCGTGACCTCCTACGAGCAGTACTTC
TRBV28	TRBJ2-7	NA	NA	CASSLWDTYEQYF	TGTGCCAGCAGCCTTTGGGACACCTACGAGCAGTACTTC
TRBV28	TRBJ2-5	NA	NA	CASRRVLSGGETQYF	TGTGCCAGCAGAAGGGTACTTTCAGGTGGAGAGACCCAGTACTTC
TRBV27	TRBJ2-5	NA	NA	CASSLSIIPRQETQYF	TGTGCCAGCAGTTTATCGATAATTCCCCGCCAAGAGACCCAGTACTTC
TRBV7-2	TRBJ1-2	NA	NA	CASSPRDSNYGYTF	TGTGCCAGCAGCCCCCGTGACAGTAACTATGGCTACACCTTC
TRBV20-1	TRBJ2-5	NA	NA	CSARDIVAQETQYF	TGCAGTGCTAGAGATATCGTGGCACAAGAGACCCAGTACTTC
TRBV4-1	TRBJ2-7	TRBD1	few	CASSQAGQGSYEQYF	TGCGCCAGCAGCCAGGCGGGACAGGGGTCCTACGAGCAGTACTTC
TRBV20-1	TRBJ2-5	NA	NA	CSAKGGVYEETQYF	TGCAGTGCTAAGGGGGGGGTTTACGAAGAGACCCAGTACTTC